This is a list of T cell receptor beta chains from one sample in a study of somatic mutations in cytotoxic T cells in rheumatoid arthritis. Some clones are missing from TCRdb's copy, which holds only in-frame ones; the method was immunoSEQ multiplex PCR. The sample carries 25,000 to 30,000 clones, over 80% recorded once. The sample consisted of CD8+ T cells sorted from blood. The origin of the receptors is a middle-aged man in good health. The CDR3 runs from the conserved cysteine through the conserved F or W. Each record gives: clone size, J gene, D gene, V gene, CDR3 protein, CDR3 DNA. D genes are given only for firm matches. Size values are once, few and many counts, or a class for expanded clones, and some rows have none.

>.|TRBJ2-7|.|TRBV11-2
CASSFKDRYYEQYF
TGTGCCAGCAGCTTTAAGGACAGATATTACGAGCAGTACTTC
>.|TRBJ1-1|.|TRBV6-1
CASILLYNTEAFF
TGTGCCAGCATTCTCCTTTACAACACTGAAGCTTTCTTT
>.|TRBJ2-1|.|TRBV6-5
CASSYSMGVGYNEQFF
TGTGCCAGCAGTTACTCCATGGGAGTCGGGTACAATGAGCAGTTCTTC
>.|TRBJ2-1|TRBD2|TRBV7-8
CASQSGGSYNEQFF
TGTGCCAGCCAAAGCGGGGGCTCCTACAATGAGCAGTTCTTC
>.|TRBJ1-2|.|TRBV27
CASSLGFTGATYGYTF
TGTGCCAGCAGTTTAGGGTTTACGGGGGCGACCTATGGCTACACCTTC
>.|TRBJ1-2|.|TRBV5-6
CASSSNPPRYTF
TGTGCCAGCAGCTCCAATCCGCCGCGCTACACCTTC
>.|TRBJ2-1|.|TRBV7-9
CASSLGGREQFF
TGTGCCAGCAGCTTAGGAGGGAGGGAGCAGTTCTTC
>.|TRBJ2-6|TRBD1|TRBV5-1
CASSPGTGYDGANVLTF
TGCGCCAGCAGCCCCGGGACAGGGTATGATGGGGCCAACGTCCTGACTTTC
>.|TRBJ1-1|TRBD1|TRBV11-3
CASSPQGQGWGNTEAFF
TGTGCCAGCAGCCCCCAGGGACAGGGTTGGGGGAACACTGAAGCTTTCTTT
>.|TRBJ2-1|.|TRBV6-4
CASSDSAGPYNEQFF
TGTGCCAGCAGTGACTCAGCGGGCCCCTACAATGAGCAGTTCTTC
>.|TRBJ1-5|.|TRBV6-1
CASSEGRENQPQHF
TGTGCCAGCAGTGAAGGGCGGGAGAATCAGCCCCAGCATTTT
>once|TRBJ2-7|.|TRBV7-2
CASSLGGLRARYEQYF
TGTGCCAGCAGCTTAGGAGGCTTGCGGGCGCGCTACGAGCAGTACTTC
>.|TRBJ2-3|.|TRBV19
CASSITGRGVTDTQYF
TGTGCCAGTAGTATAACGGGGAGAGGTGTAACAGATACGCAGTATTTT
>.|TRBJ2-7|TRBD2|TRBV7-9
CASSQGGTAATYEQYF
TGTGCCAGCTCCCAGGGAGGGACGGCCGCGACCTACGAGCAGTACTTC
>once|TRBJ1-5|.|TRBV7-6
CASSLGPGPRGQPQHF
TGTGCCAGCAGCTTAGGGCCGGGTCCGAGGGGACAGCCCCAGCATTTT
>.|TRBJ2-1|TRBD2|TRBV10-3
CAITRGSSYNEQFF
TGTGCCATCACTCGCGGGAGCTCCTACAATGAGCAGTTCTTC
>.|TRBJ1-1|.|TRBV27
CASSLSRGGNTEAFF
TGTGCCAGCAGTTTATCACGAGGGGGAAACACTGAAGCTTTCTTT